This TCR beta chain was recovered during a study of cytomegalovirus exposure and HLA in healthy donors. The germline gives CDR1 SGHAT, CDR2 FQNNGV. The CDR3 has 14 residues. V was pared by 5 bases and J by 5 bases, with 5 bases of the junction left unmatched. 60 Vbeta and 13 Jbeta primers were used in PCR. TCRdb keeps only in-frame clones here, not all; method: immunoSEQ multiplex PCR. The sample has 300,000 or so clones, about four fifths seen once. Sequencing used PBMCs. The V call is TRBV11-2, the J call TRBJ2-5; the match to TRBD1 covers 10 bases. The clonotype originates from a middle-aged woman in good health and CMV-seropositive. Here the CDR3 DNA reads TGTGCCAGCAGCCGGGACAGGGGCCAGGAGACCCAGTACTTC. Translation: CASSRDRGQETQYF.